The 6 T cell receptor beta chains below were found in one sample sequenced in a study of blood T cell repertoires in COVID-19. Measured with immunoSEQ multiplex PCR; TCRdb has only the in-frame clones, and not every one. The sample yields about half a million clones, roughly nine tenths seen once. Sequences were obtained from PBMCs or T cells enriched from blood (not recorded which). The receptors derive from a woman in her sixties or seventies who had recovered from COVID-19.

The V and J genes are TRBV5-4 and TRBJ1-2; 7 nucleotides align to TRBD1. The V gene's germline CDR1 is SGHNT and CDR2 YYREEE (reference sequence). With 0 bases clipped from V and 4 bases from J, the junction kept 3 bases outside the gene matches. This CDR3 has 14 residues. CDR3 in DNA: TGTGCCAGCAGCTTGGGGACAGGCAGCTATGGCTACACCTTC. It encodes CASSLGTGSYGYTF.

J is TRBJ1-6 and V is TRBV2; D not resolved. The germline V and J ends were trimmed by 6 bases and 7 bases, with 16 bases remaining between them. The CDR3 runs to 15 residues. Germline V gives CDR1 SNHLY, CDR2 FYNNEI. CDR3 in amino acids: CASSSNQVQNSPLHF. CDR3 DNA: TGTGCCAGCAGCTCCAACCAGGTACAGAATTCACCCCTCCACTTT.

DNA for the CDR3: TGTGCCATCAGTGTTGGGGGCGGCCATGAGGAAGAGACCCAGTACTTC. As protein: CAISVGGGHEEETQYF. The chain links TRBV10-3 to TRBJ2-5; perhaps TRBD1 as D (6 bases). CDR1 and CDR2 (germline): ENHRY, SYGVKD. V was cut by 4 bases and J by 3 bases, with 18 bases left in between. CDR3 length: 16 amino acids.

The rearrangement links TRBV18 to TRBJ1-4; D uncertain. The CDR3 totals 15 residues. Germline CDR1 is KGHSH and CDR2 is LQKENI. Between the trimmed V and J ends, which lost 0 bases and 8 bases, there was a span of 13 bases. Here the CDR3 DNA reads TGTGCCAGCTCACCACCGGGAGGCTCGGCGGAAAAACTGTTTTTT. It codes for CASSPPGGSAEKLFF. The full variable domain, completed using reference TRBV18 and TRBJ1-4, is NAGVMQNPRHLVRRRGQEARLRCSPMKGHSHVYWYRQLPEEGLKFMVYLQKENIIDESGMPKERFSAEFPKEGPSILRIQQVVRGDSAAYFCASSPPGGSAEKLFFGSGTQLSVL.

The chain recombines TRBV4-2 with TRBJ2-7, with 7 bases identical to TRBD2. The germline gives CDR1 LGHNA, CDR2 YNFKEQ. The V segment lost 1 base and the J segment 4 bases; nucleotides outside the gene matches: 16. The CDR3 runs 18 residues. DNA for the CDR3: TGTGCCAGCAGCCAAGGGCTGGGGAGGGGTTACGGTGGTTACGAGCAGTACGTC. Its translation: CASSQGLGRGYGGYEQYV.

The chain couples TRBV7-8 to TRBJ2-7, with D perhaps TRBD2 (5 bases). Trimming stripped 0 bases from V and 5 bases from J, with 20 bases between. The CDR3 totals 17 residues. The germline gives CDR1 SGHVS, CDR2 FQNEAQ. The CDR3 region has the DNA TGTGCCAGCAGCTTAGCGCTTCTAAGGGAGAACCAAGACGAGCAGTACGTC. Protein product: CASSLALLRENQDEQYV.